Sequencing of this T cell receptor (beta chain) was carried out in a study of blood T cell repertoires in COVID-19. The wider study: Some COVID-19 samples were acute and others convalescent; all came from the United States, Italy and Spain. In each case, the material was cDNA or gDNA derived from T cells, B-cell-depleted T cells, or PBMCs.

Authors' data handling: Amplification of reference gene primers provided the estimated nucleated cell counts. Libraries were prepared by immunoSEQ multiplex PCR; TCRdb keeps only in-frame clonotypes and omits some of them. V and J calls and clone size are given by that table; D and trimming were obtained from the DNA. The table lists 350,000 to 550,000 clones, around 89% of them singletons. The specimen was peripheral blood. The sequence derives from a woman aged 25 to 39 with acute or convalescent COVID-19.

The CDR3 region is CASSQGKTSVTDTQYF. Written as DNA, the CDR3 is TGTGCCAGCAGCCAGGGGAAAACTAGCGTCACAGATACGCAGTATTTT. The V call is TRBV11-2, the J call TRBJ2-3, with D possibly TRBD2 on 7 matching bases. Germline-derived CDR1 and CDR2 are SGHAT and FQNNGV. Trimming stripped 5 bases from V and 2 bases from J, with 17 bases between. This CDR3 contains 16 residues.